The 26 T cell receptor beta chains presented below share a single source sample, sequenced in a study of blood T cell repertoires in COVID-19. Produced via immunoSEQ multiplex PCR; TCRdb's table is partial and in-frame only. Among 70,000 to 100,000 clones, roughly 80% were seen once, and the ten largest hold approximately 12%. The sample consisted of peripheral blood. The receptors here all came from a human donor in a cohort sampled during active COVID-19.

The rearrangement uses TRBV6-5 and TRBJ1-2; 7 nucleotides align to TRBD1. Trimming cost V 2 bases and J 4 bases; bases outside gene matches: 7. Germline CDR1 MNHEY, CDR2 SVGAGI. The CDR3 length is 15 residues. The CDR3 reads CASSYLGGAGYGYTF. In nucleotides, the CDR3 is TGTGCCAGCAGTTACCTAGGGGGCGCAGGCTATGGCTACACCTTC.

The chain recombines TRBV5-8 with TRBJ1-6, with TRBD1 identical over 8 bases. V shed 6 bases and J 9 bases; nucleotides not matched to a gene: 5. Germline CDR1 reads SGHTS; CDR2 reads YDEGEE. CDR3 length: 13 amino acids. CDR3 nucleotides: TGTGCCAGCACCCTAACAGGGGGTTCACCCCTCCACTTT. It specifies CASTLTGGSPLHF.

This rearrangement joins TRBV28 to TRBJ2-3, with TRBD1 matching over 10 bases. V shed 5 bases and J 4 bases; nucleotides not matched to a gene: 12. Germline V lookup: CDR1 MDHEN, CDR2 SYDVKM. The CDR3 contains 17 residues. CDR3 loop: CASSRRPGTGAADTQYF. CDR3 DNA sequence: TGTGCCAGCAGTCGCCGACCCGGGACAGGGGCGGCAGATACGCAGTATTTT.

The gene calls are TRBV7-3 and TRBJ1-5, with 7 positions matching TRBD1. The CDR3 spans 13 residues. Per germline, CDR1 SGHTA and CDR2 FQGTGA. Trimming at V came to 7 bases and at J to 4 bases, leaving 4 bases not matched to a gene. The CDR3 protein is CASNPQGNQPQHF. CDR3 sequence (DNA): TGTGCCAGCAACCCACAGGGGAATCAGCCCCAGCATTTT.

The rearrangement uses TRBV2 and TRBJ2-7; perhaps TRBD1 as D (5 bases). Germline CDR1 is SNHLY and CDR2 is FYNNEI. Trimming took 7 bases from V and 6 from J, leaving 13 bases between them. This CDR3 is built from 12 residues. This CDR3 reads CASKTTGFEQYF. Here the CDR3 DNA reads TGTGCCAGCAAAACAACAGGCTTCGAGCAGTACTTC.

This clone occurred once. This chain joins TRBV28 and TRBJ2-1; D is perhaps TRBD1 (7 bases). Trimming shortened V by 9 bases and J by 3 bases, and 18 bases separated the two germline ends. The V gene's germline CDR1 is MDHEN and CDR2 SYDVKM. CDR3 length: 15 residues. The CDR3 bases are TGTGCCAGTTCTAAAAAGCAGGGGGGCTACAATGAGCAGTTCTTC. Amino acid sequence: CASSKKQGGYNEQFF.

The chain combines TRBV11-2 with TRBJ2-7; 9 nucleotides align to TRBD1. V lost 4 bases to trimming and J lost 6 bases; unmatched junction nucleotides: 10. CDR3 size: 15 residues. Per the germline V gene, CDR1 is SGHAT and CDR2 is FQNNGV. DNA for the CDR3: TGTGCCAGCAGCTCGGCCGGGACAGGGATCCGCGAGCAGTACTTC. Its protein product is CASSSAGTGIREQYF.

The chain links TRBV10-3 to TRBJ2-3; possibly TRBD2 for D (6 bases). The CDR3 is 14 amino acids. Trimming removed 3 bases at V and 3 bases at J, with 10 bases between. Germline V gene sequence: CDR1 ENHRY, CDR2 SYGVKD. CDR3 sequence: CAISEWRGTDTQYF. For the CDR3, the DNA is TGTGCCATCAGTGAATGGAGGGGTACAGATACGCAGTATTTT.

The CDR3 DNA is TGTGCCAGCAGCTTGGCCTCTAGCGGGTACAATGAGCAGTTCTTC. Its translation: CASSLASSGYNEQFF. The rearrangement links TRBV5-4 to TRBJ2-1; 8 bases fit TRBD2. The CDR3 is 15 amino acids. Germline V CDR1 and CDR2: SGHNT, YYREEE (reference sequence). The ends lost 0 bases at V and 4 bases at J; junction bases unmatched: 3.

This clone has only one observation. The V and J genes are TRBV7-2 and TRBJ1-4; 11 bases match TRBD1. The V gene end was trimmed by 4 bases and the J gene end by 2 bases; junction bases not matched to a gene: 0. CDR1 is SGHTA, CDR2 FQGNSA, per germline. The CDR3 is made up of 15 amino acids. The CDR3 nucleotides are TGTGCCAGCAGCTGGACAGGGGGCACTAATGAAAAACTGTTTTTT. Translating gives CASSWTGGTNEKLFF.

The chain uses TRBV10-3 and TRBJ1-2; TRBD1 is a possible D gene (6 bases). This CDR3 contains 14 residues. Germline CDR1 reads ENHRY; CDR2 reads SYGVKD. Trimming removed 3 bases from V and 4 bases from J, with 12 bases in between. The CDR3 DNA follows: TGTGCCATCAGTGACGCGAGACAGGCCTATGGCTACACCTTC. It yields the protein CAISDARQAYGYTF.

J is TRBJ2-1 and V is TRBV28; TRBD2 is a possible D gene (5 bases). The CDR3 is 15 amino acids. Germline V gene lookup returns CDR1 MDHEN and CDR2 SYDVKM. V was shortened by 4 bases and J by 3 bases, with 13 bases between the two germline ends. CDR3 amino acids: CASSSSGLGYNEQFF. CDR3 nucleotides: TGTGCCAGCAGTTCAAGCGGACTTGGCTACAATGAGCAGTTCTTC.

This clone was observed a few times. The chain couples TRBV18 to TRBJ2-7; a possible D gene is TRBD1 (6 bases). Germline V gene data show CDR1 as KGHSH and CDR2 as LQKENI. Trimming removed 5 bases at V and 2 bases at J, with 10 bases between. This CDR3 contains 13 residues. For the CDR3, the DNA is TGTGCCAGCTCAGCGGACAGAACCTACGAGCAGTACTTC. Encoded protein: CASSADRTYEQYF.

This chain links TRBV5-1 with TRBJ2-1, with D maybe TRBD2 (5 bases). This CDR3 contains 13 residues. The germline V gene has CDR1 SGHRS and CDR2 YFSETQ. V was pared by 0 bases and J by 9 bases, with 10 bases between. The CDR3: CASSLGSDGEQFF. CDR3 DNA: TGCGCCAGCAGCTTGGGTAGCGATGGTGAGCAGTTCTTC.

The CDR3 nucleotides read TGTGCCAGTAGTATAGGGACAGGGGTTCGCACTGAAGCTTTCTTT. Protein: CASSIGTGVRTEAFF. V gene TRBV19 combines with J gene TRBJ1-1, with TRBD1 matching 9 bases. The CDR3 is 15 residues long. CDR1 and CDR2 from the germline V gene are LNHDA and SQIVND (reference sequence). The trim removed 1 base at V and 4 bases at J, leaving 4 bases unmatched.

The rearrangement joins TRBV27 to TRBJ2-3; 12 bases line up with TRBD2. The CDR3 spans 14 residues. The germline CDR1 and CDR2 sequences are MNHEY and SMNVEV (reference sequence). V trimming: 8 bases; J trimming: 9 bases; junction bases outside the gene matches: 9. The CDR3 DNA reads TGTGCCAGCGGCACGCTAGCGGGGGGGGGAACGCAGTATTTT. It specifies CASGTLAGGGTQYF.

The chain has TRBV19 and TRBJ1-5, with D possibly being TRBD1 (6 bases). The CDR3 extends over 15 amino acids. Germline V gene lookup returns CDR1 LNHDA and CDR2 SQIVND (reference sequence). Trimming stripped 1 base from V and 4 bases from J, with 11 bases between. Here the CDR3 DNA reads TGTGCCAGTAGTATAGGGGACAAGCGGAATCAGCCCCAGCATTTT. Its translation: CASSIGDKRNQPQHF.

The rearrangement joins TRBV6-5 to TRBJ2-1; the D gene is possibly TRBD2 (7 bases). The CDR3 runs to 16 residues. Trimming left V 2 bases short and J 4 bases short, with 15 bases between. The germline gives CDR1 MNHEY, CDR2 SVGAGI. CDR3 in DNA: TGTGCCAGCAGTTACGTTTGGGGGGGGCCTTACAATGAGCAGTTCTTC. Translation: CASSYVWGGPYNEQFF.

This rearrangement joins TRBV29-1 to TRBJ2-1; a possible D gene is TRBD2 (7 bases). V was clipped by 7 bases and J by 2 bases, with 15 bases between them. Germline CDR1 SQVTM, CDR2 ANQGSEA. This CDR3 comprises 14 residues. CDR3 amino acids: CSARRGGTYNEQFF. The CDR3 region has the DNA TGCAGCGCCCGAAGGGGGGGTACCTACAATGAGCAGTTCTTC.

This rearrangement joins TRBV27 to TRBJ2-4; the match to TRBD2 covers 7 bases. Per germline, CDR1 MNHEY and CDR2 SMNVEV (reference sequence). CDR3 length: 12 amino acids. V shed 4 bases, J shed 9 bases, and the junction held 3 bases outside the gene matches. In DNA, the CDR3 is TGTGCCAGCAGTTCCCGCGGGGGCATTCAGTACTTC. Amino acids: CASSSRGGIQYF.

The rearrangement uses TRBV20-1 and TRBJ2-3; 12 nucleotides match TRBD2. The V gene's germline CDR1 is DFQATT and CDR2 SNEGSKA (reference sequence). Unmatched junction bases numbered 10, after V lost 3 bases and J lost 0 bases. CDR3 length: 18 residues. The DNA for the CDR3 is TGCAGTGCTAGTTATTCTAGCGGGGGGGCCGCTAGCACAGATACGCAGTATTTT. Translated: CSASYSSGGAASTDTQYF.

The chain has TRBV6-1 and TRBJ1-1, with D possibly TRBD1 on 6 matching bases. CDR3 length: 16 amino acids. Trimming took 3 bases from V and 2 from J, leaving 16 bases between them. The germline CDR1 and CDR2 sequences are MNHNS and SASEGT. CDR3 amino acids: CASSDEGEFPNTEAFF. The DNA for the CDR3 is TGTGCCAGCAGTGATGAGGGGGAGTTCCCAAACACTGAAGCTTTCTTT.

The chain combines TRBV18 with TRBJ2-1; D is perhaps TRBD2 (6 bases). Trimming took 5 bases from V and 5 from J, leaving 10 bases between them. This CDR3 has 13 amino acids. Germline V gene sequence: CDR1 KGHSH, CDR2 LQKENI. CDR3 DNA: TGTGCCAGCTCATCGACGGGGGACAATGAGCAGTTCTTC. It specifies CASSSTGDNEQFF.

This chain uses TRBV5-1 with TRBJ1-1; 7 bases align to TRBD1. This CDR3 spans 13 amino acids. Trimming at V came to 3 bases and at J to 5 bases, leaving 4 bases not matched to a gene. Germline CDR1 reads SGHRS; CDR2 reads YFSETQ. Here the CDR3 DNA reads TGCGCCAGCAGCTCGACGACAGGGACTGAAGCTTTCTTT. Translating gives CASSSTTGTEAFF.

This sequence joins TRBV29-1 and TRBJ2-1; 15 positions agree with TRBD2. In germline, CDR1 is SQVTM, CDR2 ANQGSEA. The CDR3 covers 13 residues. The trim removed 6 bases at V and 9 bases at J, leaving 3 bases unmatched. The CDR3 reads CSVRTSGGVEQFF. The CDR3 region has the DNA TGCAGCGTGCGGACTAGCGGGGGGGTTGAGCAGTTCTTC.

The table lists this clone with a count of one. The V gene is TRBV18, the J gene TRBJ1-5; D is ambiguous. Germline CDR1 reads KGHSH; CDR2 reads LQKENI. V lost 0 bases and J lost 0, with 9 bases in between. CDR3 size: 16 residues. DNA of the CDR3: TGTGCCAGCTCACCACCACAAAGTGGTAGCAATCAGCCCCAGCATTTT. The encoded protein is CASSPPQSGSNQPQHF.